This T cell receptor (beta chain) was documented in a study of T-cell memory formation after mild COVID-19. Study information: The study found TCR clusters largely donor specific.

Regarding the study as a whole: Clones contracting across day 15 to 85 had a balanced CD4/CD8 profile; later expanding clones leaned CD4+. What remained unconfirmed was the SARS-CoV-2 specificity of second-wave clones peaking on day 37.

5'RACE primed at constant segments yielded TCR alpha and TCR beta cDNA libraries bearing sample barcodes and UMIs. TCRdb reprocessed the 5' RACE reads via MiXCR and lists one record per CDR3 protein. The table has hundreds of thousands of distinct CDR3 sequences, around 17% seen once; the top ten hold 22%. About this clonotype: Its antigen remains unidentified.

The sequencing sample was made of PBMCs or a T cell subset sorted from them (not recorded which). The receptor was isolated from a man aged 18 to 30 who had mild COVID-19 (a few samples of this study predate the infection). Cell type and time point are not known.

Here the CDR3 reads CASSPGGFSTDTQYF. The CDR3 nucleotides read TGTGCCAGCAGCCCCGGGGGGTTTAGCACAGATACGCAGTATTTT. The gene calls are TRBV9 and TRBJ2-3; 7 nucleotides match TRBD2. The germline gives CDR1 SGDLS, CDR2 YYNGEE. The V gene end was trimmed by 4 bases and the J gene end by 0 bases; junction bases not matched to a gene: 5. The CDR3 consists of 15 residues.